This T cell receptor (beta chain) was sequenced for a study of T cells after posttransplantation cyclophosphamide. The related graft donor's blood sample was taken on the day of bone marrow donation. Germline V gives CDR1 MNHEY, CDR2 SVGAGI. The CDR3 has 15 residues. This clone was detected ten times or more. The junction departs from germline at one end; a sequencing error may be responsible. The method was immunoSEQ multiplex PCR; TCRdb's version includes in-frame clones alone and lacks a portion of them. The repertoire has approximately 24,000 clones, none seen only once; the ten largest take 6% to 7%.

The sequenced material came from PBMCs. This chain links TRBV6-5 with TRBJ1-4; 10 positions match TRBD1. This receptor was obtained from a woman aged 55 to 70 in good health, CMV-negative, and a related stem cell transplant donor. The CDR3 loop is CASSPTRDRGEKLLF. CDR3 coding DNA: TGTGCCAGCAGTCCAACCCGGGACAGGGGCGAAAAACTGCTTTTT.